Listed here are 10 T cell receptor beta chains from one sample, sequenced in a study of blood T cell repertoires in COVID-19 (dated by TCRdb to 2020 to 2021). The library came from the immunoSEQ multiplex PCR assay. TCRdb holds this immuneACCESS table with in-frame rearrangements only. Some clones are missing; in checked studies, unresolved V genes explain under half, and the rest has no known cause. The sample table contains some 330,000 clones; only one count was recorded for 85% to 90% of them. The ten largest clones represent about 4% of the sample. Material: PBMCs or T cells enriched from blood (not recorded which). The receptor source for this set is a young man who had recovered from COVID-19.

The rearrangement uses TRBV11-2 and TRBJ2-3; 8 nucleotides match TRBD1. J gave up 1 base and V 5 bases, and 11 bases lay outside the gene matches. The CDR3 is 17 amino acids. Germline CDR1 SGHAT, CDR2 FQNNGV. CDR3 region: CASSLRTGYEGTDTQYF. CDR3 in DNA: TGTGCCAGCAGCCTACGGACAGGGTACGAGGGCACAGATACGCAGTATTTT.

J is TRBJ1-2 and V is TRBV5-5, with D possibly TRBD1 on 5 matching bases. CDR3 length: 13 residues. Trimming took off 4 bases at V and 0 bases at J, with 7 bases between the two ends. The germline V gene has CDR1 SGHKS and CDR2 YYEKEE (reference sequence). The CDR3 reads CASSVDTNYGYTF. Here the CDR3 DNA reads TGTGCCAGCAGCGTGGACACTAACTATGGCTACACCTTC.

In DNA form, the CDR3 reads TGTGCCAGCAGCTTAGCACGGACTAGCGGACAAGAGACCCAGTACTTC. This gives the protein CASSLARTSGQETQYF. V usage is TRBV7-2 and J usage is TRBJ2-5; 10 nucleotides agree with TRBD2. Germline CDR1 is SGHTA and CDR2 is FQGNSA. The CDR3 covers 16 residues. V was clipped by 0 bases and J by 2 bases; unmatched bases: 3.

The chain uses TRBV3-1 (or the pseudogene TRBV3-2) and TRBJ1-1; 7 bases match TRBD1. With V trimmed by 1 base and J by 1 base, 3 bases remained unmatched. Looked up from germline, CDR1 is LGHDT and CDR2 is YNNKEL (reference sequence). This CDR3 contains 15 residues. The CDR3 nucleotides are TGTGCCAGCAGCCAAGCGGGACAGCCGAACACTGAAGCTTTCTTT. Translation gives CASSQAGQPNTEAFF.

The CDR3: CASSRARDYGYTF. In DNA, the CDR3 is TGTGCCAGCAGCCGGGCACGGGATTATGGCTACACCTTC. V and J are TRBV3-1 (or the pseudogene TRBV3-2) and TRBJ1-2; D is unresolved. Trimming removed 4 bases at V and 5 bases at J, with 11 bases between. The germline V gene encodes CDR1 LGHDT and CDR2 YNNKEL (reference sequence). This CDR3 has 13 residues.

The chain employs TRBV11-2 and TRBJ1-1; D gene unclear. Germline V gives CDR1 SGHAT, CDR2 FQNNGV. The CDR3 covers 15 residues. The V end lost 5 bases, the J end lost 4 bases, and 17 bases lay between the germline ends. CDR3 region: CASSLTGRTGTEAFF. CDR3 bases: TGTGCCAGCAGCCTGACCGGGAGGACGGGCACTGAAGCTTTCTTT.

The CDR3 here is CASSSPGRQGSYEQYF. The CDR3 DNA sequence: TGTGCCAGCAGTTCCCCAGGTCGACAGGGGTCCTACGAGCAGTACTTC. The chain is built from TRBV28 and TRBJ2-7, with 8 bases identical to TRBD1. Germline CDR1 reads MDHEN; CDR2 reads SYDVKM. V trimming: 4 bases; J trimming: 1 base; junction bases outside the gene matches: 9. This CDR3 is built from 16 residues.

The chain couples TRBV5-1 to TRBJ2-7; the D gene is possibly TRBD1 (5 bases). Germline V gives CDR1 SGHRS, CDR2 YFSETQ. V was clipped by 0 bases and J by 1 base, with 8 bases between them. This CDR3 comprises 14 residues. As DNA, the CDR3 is TGCGCCAGCAGCTTGGGGGGCCCTTCCTACGAGCAGTACTTC. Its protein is CASSLGGPSYEQYF.

The CDR3 DNA reads as TGTGCCAGCAGCCGGGACATCTATGGCTACACCTTC. Amino acids: CASSRDIYGYTF. This chain connects TRBV5-4 to TRBJ1-2, with D possibly TRBD1 on 6 matching bases. V lost 4 bases and J 4 bases, leaving 8 bases between the germline ends. CDR3 size: 12 residues. Germline CDR1 and CDR2: SGHNT and YYREEE (reference sequence).

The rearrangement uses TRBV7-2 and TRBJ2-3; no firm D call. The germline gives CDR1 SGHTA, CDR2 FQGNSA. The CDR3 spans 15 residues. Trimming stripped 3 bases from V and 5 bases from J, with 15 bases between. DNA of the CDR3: TGTGCCAGCAGCTTCTCCGGGTCGCGCAGAGATACGCAGTATTTT. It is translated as CASSFSGSRRDTQYF.